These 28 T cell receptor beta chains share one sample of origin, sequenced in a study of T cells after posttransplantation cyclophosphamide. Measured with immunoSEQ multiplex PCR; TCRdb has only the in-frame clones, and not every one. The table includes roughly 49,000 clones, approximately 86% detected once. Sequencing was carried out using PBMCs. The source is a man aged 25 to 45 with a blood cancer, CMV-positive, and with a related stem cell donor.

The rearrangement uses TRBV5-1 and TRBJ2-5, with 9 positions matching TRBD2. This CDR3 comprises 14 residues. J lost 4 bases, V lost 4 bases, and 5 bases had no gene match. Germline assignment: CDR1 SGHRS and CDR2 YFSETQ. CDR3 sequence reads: CASSVAGVGETQYF. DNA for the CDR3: TGCGCCAGCAGCGTAGCGGGAGTTGGAGAGACCCAGTACTTC.

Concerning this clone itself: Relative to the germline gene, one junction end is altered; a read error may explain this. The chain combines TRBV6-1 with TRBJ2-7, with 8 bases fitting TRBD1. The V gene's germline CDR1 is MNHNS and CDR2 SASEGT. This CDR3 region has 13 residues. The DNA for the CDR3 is TGTGCCAGCAGTGAAGCGTGGGGGACAGGACTCCAATTC. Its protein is CASSEAWGTGLQF.

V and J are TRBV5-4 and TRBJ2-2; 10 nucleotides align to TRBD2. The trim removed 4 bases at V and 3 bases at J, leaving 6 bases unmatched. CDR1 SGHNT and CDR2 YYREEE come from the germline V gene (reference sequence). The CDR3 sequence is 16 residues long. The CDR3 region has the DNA TGTGCCAGCAGCGCAAGCGGGAGGGCCCACACCGGGGAGCTGTTTTTT. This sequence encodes CASSASGRAHTGELFF.

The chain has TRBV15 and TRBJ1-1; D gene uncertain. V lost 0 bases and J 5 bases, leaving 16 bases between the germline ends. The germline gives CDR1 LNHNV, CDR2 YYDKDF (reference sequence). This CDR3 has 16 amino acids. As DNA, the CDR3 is TGTGCCACCAGCAGAGATCCGGGTAGGAGGTTGACTGAAGCTTTCTTT. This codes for CATSRDPGRRLTEAFF.

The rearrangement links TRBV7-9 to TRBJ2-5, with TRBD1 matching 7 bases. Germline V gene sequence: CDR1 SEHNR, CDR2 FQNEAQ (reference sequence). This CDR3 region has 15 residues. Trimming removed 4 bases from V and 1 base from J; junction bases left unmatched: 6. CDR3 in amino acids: CASSSGQARQETQYF. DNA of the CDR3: TGTGCCAGCAGCTCCGGACAGGCTCGCCAAGAGACCCAGTACTTC.

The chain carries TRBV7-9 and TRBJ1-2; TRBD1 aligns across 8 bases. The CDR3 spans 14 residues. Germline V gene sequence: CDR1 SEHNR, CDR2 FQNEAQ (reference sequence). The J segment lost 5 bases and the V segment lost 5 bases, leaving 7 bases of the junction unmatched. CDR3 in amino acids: CASSPGQGLYGYTF. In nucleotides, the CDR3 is TGTGCCAGCAGCCCTGGACAGGGCCTGTATGGCTACACCTTC. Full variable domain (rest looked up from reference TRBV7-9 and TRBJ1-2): DTGVSQNPRHKITKRGQNVTFRCDPISEHNRLYWYRQTLGQGPEFLTYFQNEAQLEKSRLLSDRFSAERPKGSFSTLEIQRTEQGDSAMYLCASSPGQGLYGYTFGSGTRLTVV.

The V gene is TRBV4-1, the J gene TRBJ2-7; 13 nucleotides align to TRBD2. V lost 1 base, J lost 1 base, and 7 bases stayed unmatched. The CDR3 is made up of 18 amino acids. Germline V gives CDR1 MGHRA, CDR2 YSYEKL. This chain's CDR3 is CASSQGLAGGTLSYEQYF. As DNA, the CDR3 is TGCGCCAGCAGCCAAGGACTAGCGGGAGGCACTCTTTCCTACGAGCAGTACTTC.

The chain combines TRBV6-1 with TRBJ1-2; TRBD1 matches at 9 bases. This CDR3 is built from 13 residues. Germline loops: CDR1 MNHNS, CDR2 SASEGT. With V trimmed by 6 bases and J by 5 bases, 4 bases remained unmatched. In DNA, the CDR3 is TGTGCCAGCAGGAGGACAGGGGATTATGGCTACACCTTC. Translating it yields CASRRTGDYGYTF.

Here the CDR3 DNA reads TGCGCCAGCAGCTTCGACCCGGGAGGGCCCAATGAGCAGTTCTTC. Its protein product is CASSFDPGGPNEQFF. This chain uses TRBV5-1 with TRBJ2-1; 8 bases line up with TRBD2. Per germline, CDR1 SGHRS and CDR2 YFSETQ. V shed 2 bases, J shed 6 bases, and the junction held 7 bases outside the gene matches. The CDR3 is 15 amino acids.

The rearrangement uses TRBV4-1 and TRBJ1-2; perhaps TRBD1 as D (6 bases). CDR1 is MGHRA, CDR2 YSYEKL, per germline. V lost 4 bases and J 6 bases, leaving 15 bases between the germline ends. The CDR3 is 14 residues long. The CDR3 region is CASSPPPGGNGYTF. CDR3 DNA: TGCGCCAGCAGCCCCCCCCCGGGGGGCAATGGCTACACCTTC.

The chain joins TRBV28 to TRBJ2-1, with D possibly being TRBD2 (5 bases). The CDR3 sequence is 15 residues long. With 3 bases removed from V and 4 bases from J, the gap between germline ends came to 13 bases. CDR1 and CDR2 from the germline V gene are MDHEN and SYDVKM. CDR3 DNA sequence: TGTGCCAGCAGTTTCCTGGGAGTGAGGTACAATGAGCAGTTCTTC. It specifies CASSFLGVRYNEQFF.

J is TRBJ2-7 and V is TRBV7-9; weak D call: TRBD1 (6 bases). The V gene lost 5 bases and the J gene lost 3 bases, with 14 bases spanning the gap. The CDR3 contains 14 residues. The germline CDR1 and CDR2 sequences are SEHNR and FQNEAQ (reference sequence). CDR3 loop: CASSTRNRDYEQYF. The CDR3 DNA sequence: TGTGCCAGCAGCACTAGGAACAGGGACTACGAGCAGTACTTC.

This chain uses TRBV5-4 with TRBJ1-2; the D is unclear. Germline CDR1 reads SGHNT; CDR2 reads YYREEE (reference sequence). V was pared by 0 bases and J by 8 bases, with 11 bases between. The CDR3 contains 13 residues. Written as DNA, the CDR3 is TGTGCCAGCAGCTTGGATACCCAGTGGGGCTACACCTTC. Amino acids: CASSLDTQWGYTF.

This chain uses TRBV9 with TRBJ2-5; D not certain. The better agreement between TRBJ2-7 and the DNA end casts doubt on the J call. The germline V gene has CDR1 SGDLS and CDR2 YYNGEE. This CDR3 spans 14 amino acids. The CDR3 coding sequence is TGTGCCAGCAGCGTAGGTTACCCCTCCTACGAGCAGTACTTC. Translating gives CASSVGYPSYEQYF.

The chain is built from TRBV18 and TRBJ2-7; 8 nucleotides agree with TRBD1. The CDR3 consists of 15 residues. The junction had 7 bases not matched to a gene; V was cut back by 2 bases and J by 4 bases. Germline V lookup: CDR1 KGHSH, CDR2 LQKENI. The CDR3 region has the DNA TGTGCCAGCTCACCAGCCCCAGGGGGCGGGTACGAGCAGTACTTC. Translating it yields CASSPAPGGGYEQYF.

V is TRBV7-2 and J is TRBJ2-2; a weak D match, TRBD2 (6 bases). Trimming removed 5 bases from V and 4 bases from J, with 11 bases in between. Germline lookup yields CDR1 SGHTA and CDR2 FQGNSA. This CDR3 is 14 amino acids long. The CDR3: CASSRGERTGELFF. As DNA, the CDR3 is TGTGCCAGCAGCCGCGGGGAGCGCACCGGGGAGCTGTTTTTT.

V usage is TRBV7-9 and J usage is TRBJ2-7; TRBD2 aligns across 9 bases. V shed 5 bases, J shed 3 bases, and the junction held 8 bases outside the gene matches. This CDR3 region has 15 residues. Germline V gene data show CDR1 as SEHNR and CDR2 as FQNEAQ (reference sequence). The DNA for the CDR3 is TGTGCCAGCAGCCCGTTAGCGGGAGTCTTCTACGAGCAGTACTTC. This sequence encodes CASSPLAGVFYEQYF.

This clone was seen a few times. CDR3 amino acids: CASAETGLAFF. For the CDR3, the DNA is TGTGCCAGCGCCGAGACAGGCTTGGCTTTCTTT. V is TRBV2 and J is TRBJ1-1; tentative D call: TRBD1 (6 bases). V dropped 8 bases and J dropped 11 bases, with 15 bases sitting between them. This CDR3 is 11 amino acids long. Germline V CDR1 and CDR2: SNHLY, FYNNEI.

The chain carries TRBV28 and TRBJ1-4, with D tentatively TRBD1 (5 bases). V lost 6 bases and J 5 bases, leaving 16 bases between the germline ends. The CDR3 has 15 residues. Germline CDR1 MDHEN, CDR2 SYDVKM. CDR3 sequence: CASSLPGTANEKLFF. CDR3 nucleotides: TGTGCCAGCAGCTTACCGGGGACTGCGAATGAAAAACTGTTTTTT.

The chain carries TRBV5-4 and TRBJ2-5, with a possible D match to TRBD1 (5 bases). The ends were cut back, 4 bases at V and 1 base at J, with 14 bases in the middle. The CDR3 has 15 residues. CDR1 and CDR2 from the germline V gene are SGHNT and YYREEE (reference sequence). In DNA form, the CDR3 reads TGTGCCAGCAGCCCCCTAGGACAAGCCCAAGAGACCCAGTACTTC. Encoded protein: CASSPLGQAQETQYF.

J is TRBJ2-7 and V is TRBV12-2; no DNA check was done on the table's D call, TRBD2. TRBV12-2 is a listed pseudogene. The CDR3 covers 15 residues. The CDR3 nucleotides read TGTGCAAGTCGCTTAGCGCCCAAGCATTCCTACGAGCAGTACTTC. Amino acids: CASRLAPKHSYEQYF.

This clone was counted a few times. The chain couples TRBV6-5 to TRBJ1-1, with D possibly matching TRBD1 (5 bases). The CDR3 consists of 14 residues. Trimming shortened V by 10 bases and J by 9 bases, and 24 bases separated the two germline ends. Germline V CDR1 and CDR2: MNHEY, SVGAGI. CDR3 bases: TGTGCCACTCAGGTGGGGCAGGCCGGACGTAAAGCTTTCTTT. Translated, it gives CATQVGQAGRKAFF.

CDR3 nucleotide sequence: TGTGCCAGCAGTTCAGGGACTTACACTGAAGCTTTCTTT. It translates to CASSSGTYTEAFF. The chain links TRBV7-6 to TRBJ1-1; D might be TRBD1 (5 bases). Germline CDR1 and CDR2: SGHVS and FNYEAQ. This CDR3 has 13 amino acids. Trimming removed 6 bases from V and 3 bases from J, with 11 bases in between.

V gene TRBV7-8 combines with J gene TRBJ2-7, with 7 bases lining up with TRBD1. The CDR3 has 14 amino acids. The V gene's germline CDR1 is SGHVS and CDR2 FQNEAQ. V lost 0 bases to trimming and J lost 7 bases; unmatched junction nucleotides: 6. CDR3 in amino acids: CASSLARAGGEQYF. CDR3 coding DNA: TGTGCCAGCAGCTTAGCGAGGGCAGGGGGTGAGCAGTACTTC. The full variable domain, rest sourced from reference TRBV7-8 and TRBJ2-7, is GAGVSQSPRYKVAKRGQDVALRCDPISGHVSLFWYQQALGQGPEFLTYFQNEAQLDKSGLPSDRFFAERPEGSVSTLKIQRTQQEDSAVYLCASSLARAGGEQYFGPGTRLTVT.

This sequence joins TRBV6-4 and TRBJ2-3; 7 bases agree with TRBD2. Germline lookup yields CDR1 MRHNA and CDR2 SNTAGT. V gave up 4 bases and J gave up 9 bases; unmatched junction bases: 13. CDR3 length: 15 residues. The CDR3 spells CASSVASGSLKTQYF. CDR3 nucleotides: TGTGCCAGCAGTGTGGCTAGCGGCTCCCTTAAGACGCAGTATTTT.

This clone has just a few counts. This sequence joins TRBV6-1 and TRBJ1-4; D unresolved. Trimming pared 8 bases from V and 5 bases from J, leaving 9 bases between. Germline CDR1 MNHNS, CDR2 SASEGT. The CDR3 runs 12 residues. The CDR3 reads CASRLQNEKLFF. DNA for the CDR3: TGTGCCAGCCGCTTACAGAATGAAAAACTGTTTTTT.

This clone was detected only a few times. This CDR3 is CASKTGAGNTIYF. As DNA, the CDR3 is TGTGCCAGTAAAACAGGTGCTGGAAACACCATATATTTT. The chain uses TRBV19 and TRBJ1-3, with a weak D call TRBD1 (5 bases). CDR1 and CDR2 from the germline V gene are LNHDA and SQIVND (reference sequence). The V end lost 7 bases, the J end lost 2 bases, and 9 bases lay between the germline ends. This CDR3 is built from 13 residues. Full variable domain (rest looked up from reference TRBV19 and TRBJ1-3): DGGITQSPKYLFRKEGQNVTLSCEQNLNHDAMYWYRQDPGQGLRLIYYSQIVNDFQKGDIAEGYSVSREKKESFPLTVTSAQKNPTAFYLCASKTGAGNTIYFGEGSWLTVV.

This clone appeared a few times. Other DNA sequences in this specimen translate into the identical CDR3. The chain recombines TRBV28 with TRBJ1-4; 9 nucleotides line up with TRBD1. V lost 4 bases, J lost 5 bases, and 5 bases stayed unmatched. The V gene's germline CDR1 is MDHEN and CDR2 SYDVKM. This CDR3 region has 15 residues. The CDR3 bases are TGTGCCAGCAGTTCCCCGACAGGGGGAAATGAAAAACTGTTTTTT. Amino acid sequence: CASSSPTGGNEKLFF.